One TCR beta chain is described in this entry. Its cognate antigen is unknown. The V segment lost 5 bases and the J segment 0 bases; nucleotides outside the gene matches: 11. Germline CDR1 reads LNHDA; CDR2 reads SQIVND (reference sequence). The CDR3 covers 18 residues. The data were obtained in a study of OX40 agonist ivuxolimab in advanced cancers. About the study: Ivuxolimab, which is an agonistic anti-OX40 (CD134) antibody, was administered to the patients. Broader study findings: Partial responders receiving 0.1-3.0 mg/kg showed among the lowest clonal expansion.

Using immunoSEQ multiplex PCR, the repertoire was profiled, and TCRdb retains in-frame clones only, with some absent. The data contain 77,000 or so clones, 65% to 85% of them singletons. Sequencing used CD4+ or CD8+ T cells sorted from blood, obtained in a trial of the OX40 agonist ivuxolimab. The chain carries TRBV19 and TRBJ2-7; 12 nucleotides agree with TRBD2. The receptor comes from an adult with an advanced solid tumor such as melanoma, head and neck, liver or kidney cancer. CDR3 coding DNA: TGTGCCAGTAGTTCCCCCCTCGGACTAGCGGGAAGCTCCTACGAGCAGTACTTC. This gives the protein CASSSPLGLAGSSYEQYF.